Below, 3 T cell receptor beta chains from the same sample are listed, as sequenced in a study of blood T cell repertoires in COVID-19. Repertoires were generated with immunoSEQ multiplex PCR, while TCRdb's copy carries only in-frame clones and drops some. The sample holds approximately 200,000 clones; 88% are singletons and the top ten take about 1.8%. Material for sequencing was peripheral blood. These receptors all come from a man between 65 and 85 years old with acute or convalescent COVID-19.

The chain links TRBV29-1 to TRBJ1-5, with TRBD1 matching 10 bases. CDR3 length: 14 residues. Germline V gene sequence: CDR1 SQVTM, CDR2 ANQGSEA. V was clipped by 6 bases and J by 3 bases; unmatched bases: 5. The CDR3 loop is CSVLGQGINQPQHF. Here the CDR3 DNA reads TGCAGCGTCCTGGGACAGGGGATCAATCAGCCCCAGCATTTT.

The rearrangement uses TRBV7-2 and TRBJ2-7; D might be TRBD2 (5 bases). V dropped 3 bases and J dropped 3 bases, with 6 bases sitting between them. The V gene's germline CDR1 is SGHTA and CDR2 FQGNSA. This CDR3 is built from 12 residues. Here the CDR3 reads CASSFGVYEQYF. CDR3 nucleotides: TGTGCCAGCAGCTTCGGGGTCTACGAGCAGTACTTC.

This chain links TRBV4-1 with TRBJ2-1; TRBD2 is a possible D gene (6 bases). CDR1 and CDR2 from the germline V gene are MGHRA and YSYEKL. V lost 4 bases to trimming and J lost 6 bases, with 28 bases between them. The CDR3 is 19 residues long. The CDR3 coding sequence is TGCGCCAGCAGCCGCTTGGGGCGCGGGGTCCTCCTAGAGACCAATGAGCAGTTCTTC. As protein: CASSRLGRGVLLETNEQFF.